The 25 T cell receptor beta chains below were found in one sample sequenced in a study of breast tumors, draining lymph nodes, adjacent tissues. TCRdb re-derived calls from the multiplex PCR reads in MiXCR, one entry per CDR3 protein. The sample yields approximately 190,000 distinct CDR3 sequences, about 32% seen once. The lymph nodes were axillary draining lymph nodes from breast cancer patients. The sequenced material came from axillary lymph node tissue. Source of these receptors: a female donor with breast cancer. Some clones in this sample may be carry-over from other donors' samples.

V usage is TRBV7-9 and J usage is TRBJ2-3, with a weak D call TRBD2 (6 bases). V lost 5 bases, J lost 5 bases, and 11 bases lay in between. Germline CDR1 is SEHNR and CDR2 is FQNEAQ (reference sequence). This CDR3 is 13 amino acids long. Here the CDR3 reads CASSAGSGDTQYF. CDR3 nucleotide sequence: TGTGCCAGCAGCGCCGGGAGCGGAGATACGCAGTATTTT.

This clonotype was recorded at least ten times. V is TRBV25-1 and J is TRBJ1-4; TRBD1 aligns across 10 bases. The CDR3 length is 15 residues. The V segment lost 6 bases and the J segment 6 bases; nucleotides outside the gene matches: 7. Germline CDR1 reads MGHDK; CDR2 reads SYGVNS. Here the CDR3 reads CASSRTGTGDEKLFF. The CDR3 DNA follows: TGTGCCAGCAGCCGAACCGGGACAGGGGATGAAAAACTGTTTTTT. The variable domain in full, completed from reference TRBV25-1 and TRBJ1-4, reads EADIYQTPRYLVIGTGKKITLECSQTMGHDKMYWYQQDPGMELHLIHYSYGVNSTEKGDLSSESTVSRIRTEHFPLTLESARPSHTSQYLCASSRTGTGDEKLFFGSGTQLSVL.

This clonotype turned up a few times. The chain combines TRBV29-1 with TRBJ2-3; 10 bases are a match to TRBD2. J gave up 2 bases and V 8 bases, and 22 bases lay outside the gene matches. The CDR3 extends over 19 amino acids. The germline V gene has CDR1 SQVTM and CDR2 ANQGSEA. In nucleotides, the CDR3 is TGCAGCCAAGATCCACCGGGGCTAGCGGGAGTGGACCCCACAGATACGCAGTATTTT. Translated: CSQDPPGLAGVDPTDTQYF.

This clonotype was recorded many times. CDR3 sequence reads: CASSQASRGYEQYF. CDR3 DNA: TGTGCCAGCAGCCAAGCGAGCAGGGGCTACGAGCAGTACTTC. The V gene is TRBV3-1, the J gene TRBJ2-7, with a tentative D call TRBD1 (6 bases). Trimming removed 1 base at V and 3 bases at J, with 10 bases between. The CDR3 sequence is 14 residues long. The germline gives CDR1 LGHDT, CDR2 YNNKEL (reference sequence).

CDR3: CSAGLAGAYQFF. The DNA of the CDR3 is TGCAGTGCTGGCCTAGCGGGGGCCTACCAGTTCTTC. This chain links TRBV20-1 with TRBJ2-1; 10 bases fit TRBD2. The trim removed 5 bases at V and 13 bases at J, leaving 8 bases unmatched. This CDR3 comprises 12 residues. Germline values: CDR1 DFQATT, CDR2 SNEGSKA (reference sequence).

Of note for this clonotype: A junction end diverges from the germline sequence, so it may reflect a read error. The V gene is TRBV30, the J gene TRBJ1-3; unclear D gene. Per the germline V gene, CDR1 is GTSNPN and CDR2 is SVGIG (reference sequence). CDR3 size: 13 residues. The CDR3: CAWSGLSGNTIHF. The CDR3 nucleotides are TGTGCCTGGAGTGGTCTATCTGGAAACACCATACATTTT.

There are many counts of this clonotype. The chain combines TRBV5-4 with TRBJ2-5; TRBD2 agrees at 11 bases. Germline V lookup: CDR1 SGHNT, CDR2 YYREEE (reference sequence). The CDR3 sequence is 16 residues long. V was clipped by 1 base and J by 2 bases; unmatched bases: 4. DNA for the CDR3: TGTGCCAGCAGCTTGTCTAGCGGGGGGCCTCAAGAGACCCAGTACTTC. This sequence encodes CASSLSSGGPQETQYF.

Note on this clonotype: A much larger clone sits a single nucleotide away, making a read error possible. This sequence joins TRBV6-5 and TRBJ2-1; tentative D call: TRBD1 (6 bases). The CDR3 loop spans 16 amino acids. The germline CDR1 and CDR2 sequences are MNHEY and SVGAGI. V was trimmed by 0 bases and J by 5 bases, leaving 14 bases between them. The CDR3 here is CASSYSGAGLDNEQFF. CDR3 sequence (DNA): TGTGCCAGCAGTTACTCGGGGGCAGGGCTGGACAATGAGCAGTTCTTC.

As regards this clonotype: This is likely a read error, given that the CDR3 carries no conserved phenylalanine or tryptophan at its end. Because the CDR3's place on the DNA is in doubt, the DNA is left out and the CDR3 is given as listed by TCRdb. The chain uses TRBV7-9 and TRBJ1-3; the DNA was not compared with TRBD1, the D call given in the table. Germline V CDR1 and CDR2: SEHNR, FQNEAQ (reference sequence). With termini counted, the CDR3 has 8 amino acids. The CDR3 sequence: CASSRHGT.

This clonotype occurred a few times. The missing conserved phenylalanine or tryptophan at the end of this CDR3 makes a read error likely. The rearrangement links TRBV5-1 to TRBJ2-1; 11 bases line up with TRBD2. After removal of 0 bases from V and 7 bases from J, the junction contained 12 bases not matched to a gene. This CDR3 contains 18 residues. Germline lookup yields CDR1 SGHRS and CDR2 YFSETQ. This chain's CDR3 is CASSLGIAGGPWGNEQFL. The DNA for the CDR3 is TGCGCCAGCAGCTTGGGAATAGCGGGAGGGCCATGGGGGAATGAGCAGTTCCTC.

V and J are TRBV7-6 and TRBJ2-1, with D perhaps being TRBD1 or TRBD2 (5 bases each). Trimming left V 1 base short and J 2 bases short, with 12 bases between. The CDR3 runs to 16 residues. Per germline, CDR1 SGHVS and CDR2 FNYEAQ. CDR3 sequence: CASSLGAGSPYNEQFF. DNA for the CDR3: TGTGCCAGCAGCTTAGGGGCAGGGAGCCCCTACAATGAGCAGTTCTTC.

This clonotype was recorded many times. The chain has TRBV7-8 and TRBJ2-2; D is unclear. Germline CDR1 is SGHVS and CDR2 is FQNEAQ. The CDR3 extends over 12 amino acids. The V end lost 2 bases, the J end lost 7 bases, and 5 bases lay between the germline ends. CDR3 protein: CASSLMGGELFF. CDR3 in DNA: TGTGCCAGCAGCTTAATGGGCGGGGAGCTGTTTTTT. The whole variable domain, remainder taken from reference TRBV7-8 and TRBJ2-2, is GAGVSQSPRYKVAKRGQDVALRCDPISGHVSLFWYQQALGQGPEFLTYFQNEAQLDKSGLPSDRFFAERPEGSVSTLKIQRTQQEDSAVYLCASSLMGGELFFGEGSRLTVL.

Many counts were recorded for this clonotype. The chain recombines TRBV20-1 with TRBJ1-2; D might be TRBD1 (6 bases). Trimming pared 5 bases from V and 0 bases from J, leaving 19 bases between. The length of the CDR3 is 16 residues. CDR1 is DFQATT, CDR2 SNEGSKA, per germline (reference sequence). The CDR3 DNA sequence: TGCAGTGCTCGGCCTTCCGGGACACTAACTAACTATGGCTACACCTTC. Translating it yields CSARPSGTLTNYGYTF.

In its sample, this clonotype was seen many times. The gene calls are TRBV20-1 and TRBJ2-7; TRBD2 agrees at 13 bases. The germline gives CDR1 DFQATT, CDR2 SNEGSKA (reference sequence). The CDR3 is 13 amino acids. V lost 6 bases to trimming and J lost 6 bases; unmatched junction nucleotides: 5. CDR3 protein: CSARTSGRLEQYF. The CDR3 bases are TGCAGTGCACGGACTAGCGGGAGACTCGAGCAGTACTTC.

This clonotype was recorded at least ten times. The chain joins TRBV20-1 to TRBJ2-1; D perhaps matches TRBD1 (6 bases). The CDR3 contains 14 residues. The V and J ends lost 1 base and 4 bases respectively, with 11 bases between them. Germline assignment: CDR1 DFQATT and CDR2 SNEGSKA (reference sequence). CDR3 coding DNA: TGCAGTGCTAGAGGGTTAGGGGGATACAATGAGCAGTTCTTC. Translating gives CSARGLGGYNEQFF.

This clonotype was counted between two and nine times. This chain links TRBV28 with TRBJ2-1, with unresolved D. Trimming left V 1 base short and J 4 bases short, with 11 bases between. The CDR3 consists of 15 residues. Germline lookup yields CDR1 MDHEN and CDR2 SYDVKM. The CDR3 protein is CASSLFKEGYNEQFF. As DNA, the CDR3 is TGTGCCAGCAGTTTATTTAAGGAAGGATACAATGAGCAGTTCTTC.

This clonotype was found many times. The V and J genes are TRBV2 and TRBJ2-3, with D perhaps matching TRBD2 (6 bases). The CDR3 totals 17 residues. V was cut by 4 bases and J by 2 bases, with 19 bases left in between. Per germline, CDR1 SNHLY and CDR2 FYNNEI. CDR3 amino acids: CASSARLTGDFTDTQYF. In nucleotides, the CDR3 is TGTGCCAGCAGTGCCCGACTAACGGGAGATTTCACAGATACGCAGTATTTT.

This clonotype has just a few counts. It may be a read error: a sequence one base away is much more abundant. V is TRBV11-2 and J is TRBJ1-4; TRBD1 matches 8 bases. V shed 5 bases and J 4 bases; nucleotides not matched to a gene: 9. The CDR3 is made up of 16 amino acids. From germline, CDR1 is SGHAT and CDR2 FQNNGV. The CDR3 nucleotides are TGTGCCAGCAGCGGTAGCAGGGGGCCCGGTAATGAAAAACTGTTTTTT. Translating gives CASSGSRGPGNEKLFF.

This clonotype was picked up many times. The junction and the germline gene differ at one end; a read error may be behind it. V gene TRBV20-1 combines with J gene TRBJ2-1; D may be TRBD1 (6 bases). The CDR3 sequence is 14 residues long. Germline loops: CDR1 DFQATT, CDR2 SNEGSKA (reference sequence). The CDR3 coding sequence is TGCAGTGCTAGAGCCGGGACACTCTACGATGAGCAGTTCTTC. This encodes CSARAGTLYDEQFF.

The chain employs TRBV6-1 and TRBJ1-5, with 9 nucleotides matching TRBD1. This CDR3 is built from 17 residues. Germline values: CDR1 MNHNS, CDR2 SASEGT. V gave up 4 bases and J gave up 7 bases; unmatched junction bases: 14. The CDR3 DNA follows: TGTGCCAGCAGTGCCTTTCCGGGACAGGGTCACGAGCAGCCCCAGCATTTT. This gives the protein CASSAFPGQGHEQPQHF.

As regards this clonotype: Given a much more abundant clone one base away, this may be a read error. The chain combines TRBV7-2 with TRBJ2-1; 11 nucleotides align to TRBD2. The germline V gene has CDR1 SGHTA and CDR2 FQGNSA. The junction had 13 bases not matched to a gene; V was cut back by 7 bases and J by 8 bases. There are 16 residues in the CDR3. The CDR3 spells CASNHLTSGSIYEQFF. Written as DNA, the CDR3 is TGTGCCAGCAACCATCTAACTAGCGGGAGCATCTATGAGCAGTTCTTC.

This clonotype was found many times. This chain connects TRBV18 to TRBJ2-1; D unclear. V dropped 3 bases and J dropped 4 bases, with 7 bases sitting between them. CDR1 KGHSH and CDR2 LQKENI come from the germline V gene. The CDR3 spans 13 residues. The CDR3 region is CASSPEAYNEQFF. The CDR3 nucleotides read TGTGCCAGCTCACCTGAGGCATACAATGAGCAGTTCTTC.

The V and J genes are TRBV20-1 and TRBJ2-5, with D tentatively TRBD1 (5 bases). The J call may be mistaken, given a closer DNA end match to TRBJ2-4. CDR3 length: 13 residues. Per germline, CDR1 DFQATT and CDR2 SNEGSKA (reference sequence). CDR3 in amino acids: CSARAGNTNIQYF. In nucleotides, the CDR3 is TGCAGTGCTAGGGCAGGGAATACCAACATTCAGTACTTC.

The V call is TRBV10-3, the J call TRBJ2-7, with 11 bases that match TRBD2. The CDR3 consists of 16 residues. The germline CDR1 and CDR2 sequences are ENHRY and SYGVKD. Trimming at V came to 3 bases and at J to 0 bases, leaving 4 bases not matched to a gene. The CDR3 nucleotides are TGTGCCATCAGTGAAGGGCTAGCGGGGGGCTCCTACGAGCAGTACTTC. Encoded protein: CAISEGLAGGSYEQYF.

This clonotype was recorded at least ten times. CDR3 residues: CASSPRQGMGGMRETQYF. CDR3 sequence (DNA): TGTGCCAGTAGTCCGCGACAGGGGATGGGCGGAATGAGGGAGACCCAGTACTTC. V usage is TRBV19 and J usage is TRBJ2-5, with 8 bases lining up with TRBD1. The CDR3 is 18 amino acids. CDR1 and CDR2 (germline): LNHDA, SQIVND (reference sequence). V lost 5 bases, J lost 5 bases, and 19 bases stayed unmatched.